The clone carrying this T cell receptor (beta chain) was picked up a small number of times. These data belong to a study of T cells after yellow fever vaccination. The CDR3 extends over 13 amino acids. Germline V gives CDR1 DFQATT, CDR2 SNEGSKA (reference sequence). V shed 5 bases and J shed 3 bases, with 11 bases lying between them. UMIs were added to TCR cDNA along with a universal primer site when it was made by 5'RACE template switching. Using its own MiXCR run on the 5' RACE reads, TCRdb lists one record per CDR3 protein. Seen here are over 85,000 distinct CDR3 sequences, over 8% observed once, and the top ten hold roughly 17%. Notes on the study in general: Repertoires obtained by FACS sorting could include abundant clonotypes that entered as contaminants from the bulk population. Booster sampling recovered most clones from primary vaccination (approximately 96% CD4, approximately 90% CD8).

Sequenced material: CD8+ T cells not binding an NS4B(214-222) dextramer, sorted from PBMCs, taken around 15 days after the first yellow fever vaccination. This receptor was taken from a man aged 18 to 29 who received the YFV17D yellow fever vaccine. The chain recombines TRBV20-1 with TRBJ1-5; D call uncertain. The CDR3 reads CSARPPSNQPQHF. The CDR3 DNA sequence: TGCAGTGCTCGCCCCCCTTCCAATCAGCCCCAGCATTTT.